This T cell receptor beta chain originates from a study of blood T cells in healthy people across ages. With a J-beta primer mix and a sample-barcoded 5' primer, a second PCR ran 7 to 11 cycles. TCRdb reanalysed the 5' RACE reads using MiXCR and keeps one entry per CDR3 protein. The repertoire consists of approximately 1,700,000 distinct CDR3 sequences, with roughly two fifths occurring once and the leading ten covering under 30%. V lost 0 bases and J lost 7, with 11 bases in between. In germline, CDR1 is SGHRS, CDR2 YFSETQ. CDR3 size: 14 residues. The genes are TRBV5-1 and TRBJ2-1, with D perhaps matching TRBD1 or TRBD2 (5 bases each). The sample consisted of blood. The receptor comes from a human donor in good health. The DNA for the CDR3 is TGCGCCAGCAGCTTGGCGGGGACGCAGAATGAGCAGTTCTTC. It yields the protein CASSLAGTQNEQFF.